This is a list of T cell receptor beta chains from one sample in a study of blood T cell repertoires in COVID-19. Profiling relied on immunoSEQ multiplex PCR, and the TCRdb table lists in-frame clones only, not all of them. The sample carries over 90,000 clones, approximately 91% recorded once. Sequenced sample: peripheral blood. The receptors derive from a man aged 18-30 years with acute or convalescent COVID-19. Each CDR3 is given with its conserved first and last residue. Fields, in order: clone size, V gene, J gene, CDR3 length, D gene, CDR3 protein, CDR3 DNA. A D gene is named only where the DNA matches it firmly. Size is omitted from some rows. Given values are once, few, many or a class for expanded clones.

.	TRBV1	TRBJ2-7	16	.	CTSSQAGATGGYEQYF	TGCACCAGCAGCCAAGCAGGAGCGACAGGGGGCTACGAGCAGTACTTC
.	TRBV12-5	TRBJ2-7	15	TRBD2	CASGKQRDGSFEQYF	TGTGCTAGTGGTAAACAGCGGGACGGCTCCTTCGAGCAGTACTTC
.	TRBV2	TRBJ2-7	13	.	CASSTALSYEQYF	TGTGCCAGCAGCACAGCCTTATCCTACGAGCAGTACTTC
.	TRBV19	TRBJ1-5	13	.	CASSWGVNQPQHF	TGTGCCAGTAGTTGGGGGGTCAATCAGCCCCAGCATTTT
.	TRBV19	TRBJ2-3	15	.	CASSMGQGGTDTQYF	TGTGCCAGTAGTATGGGCCAGGGTGGCACAGATACGCAGTATTTT
.	TRBV19	TRBJ2-1	15	TRBD2	CASSVLSGGVGEQFF	TGTGCCAGTAGTGTCCTTAGCGGGGGGGTTGGCGAGCAGTTCTTC
once	TRBV5-1	TRBJ1-1	16	TRBD1	CASSLGGQGSNTEAFF	TGCGCCAGCAGCTTGGGGGGACAGGGTTCGAACACTGAAGCTTTCTTT
.	TRBV24-1	TRBJ2-1	17	TRBD1	CATSGPGTGASYNEQFF	TGTGCCACCAGTGGTCCCGGGACAGGGGCTTCCTACAATGAGCAGTTCTTC
once	TRBV18	TRBJ2-2	12	TRBD1	CASSSTGGELFF	TGTGCCAGCTCATCCACAGGGGGCGAGCTGTTTTTT
once	TRBV27	TRBJ2-7	15	TRBD1	CASSPRTGGLEEQYF	TGTGCCAGCAGTCCCCGGACAGGGGGTCTAGAGGAGCAGTACTTC
.	TRBV21-1	TRBJ1-4	17	.	CASSQSGGGPEDEKLFF	TGTGCCAGCAGCCAAAGCGGTGGCGGACCAGAGGATGAAAAACTGTTTTTT
.	TRBV7-9	TRBJ2-5	14	TRBD1	CASSPDRVRETQYF	TGTGCCAGCAGCCCGGACAGGGTTCGGGAGACCCAGTACTTC
.	TRBV24-1	TRBJ2-1	15	.	CATSDLSFARDEQFF	TGTGCCACCAGTGATTTGAGTTTTGCGAGGGATGAGCAGTTCTTC
.	TRBV5-1	TRBJ1-1	12	.	CASSLGSTEAFF	TGCGCCAGCAGTCTGGGGAGCACTGAAGCTTTCTTT
.	TRBV3-1/TRBV3-2	TRBJ2-7	15	.	CASSPTGQISGEQYF	TGTGCCAGCAGCCCAACGGGACAAATATCGGGGGAGCAGTACTTC
.	TRBV24-1	TRBJ1-2	14	TRBD1	CATSDLDRVYGYTF	TGTGCCACCAGTGATTTGGACAGGGTATACGGCTACACCTTC
.	TRBV9	TRBJ1-3	17	.	CASSVQGATFSGNTIYF	TGTGCCAGCAGCGTACAAGGGGCCACCTTCTCTGGAAACACCATATATTTT
.	TRBV5-1	TRBJ2-1	16	TRBD2	CASSLRAGEPSDEQFF	TGCGCCAGCAGCTTAAGGGCGGGGGAACCCTCCGATGAGCAGTTCTTC
.	TRBV18	TRBJ1-3	15	.	CASFPGGSSGNTIYF	TGTGCCAGCTTCCCGGGAGGGAGCTCTGGAAACACCATATATTTT
.	TRBV9	TRBJ1-6	15	TRBD1	CASSVLGTGNSPLHF	TGTGCCAGCAGCGTATTAGGGACAGGCAATTCACCCCTCCACTTT
once	TRBV19	TRBJ1-2	17	.	CASKSRTDSPGNYGYTF	TGTGCCAGCAAAAGCCGAACAGACAGCCCTGGGAACTATGGCTACACCTTC
.	TRBV27	TRBJ2-5	13	.	CASRHDYQETQYF	TGTGCCAGCAGGCACGACTATCAAGAGACCCAGTACTTC
.	TRBV7-9	TRBJ1-2	12	.	CASSLGDSEATF	TGTGCCAGCAGCTTGGGGGACTCTGAGGCCACCTTC
.	TRBV3-1/TRBV3-2	TRBJ1-2	13	.	CASSRGLNYGYTF	TGTGCCAGCAGCCGCGGTCTAAACTATGGCTACACCTTC
.	TRBV6-4	TRBJ1-1	14	TRBD1	CASSDSDRGTEAFF	TGTGCCAGCAGTGACTCAGACAGGGGCACTGAAGCTTTCTTT
.	TRBV4-1	TRBJ1-2	15	.	CASSQDFITNYGYTF	TGCGCCAGCAGCCAAGATTTTATTACTAACTATGGCTACACCTTC
.	TRBV2	TRBJ1-6	16	.	CASSGAGSSYNSPLHF	TGTGCCAGCAGTGGAGCAGGGAGCTCCTATAATTCACCCCTCCACTTT
.	TRBV11-2	TRBJ1-1	13	.	CASSLTPRSEAFF	TGTGCCAGCAGCCTTACCCCACGGAGTGAAGCTTTCTTT
once	TRBV11-2	TRBJ2-1	14	.	CASSFQGPGNEQFF	TGTGCCAGCAGCTTTCAAGGACCGGGGAATGAGCAGTTCTTC
.	TRBV3-1/TRBV3-2	TRBJ2-7	13	.	CASSSGTASEQYF	TGTGCCAGCAGCTCTGGGACTGCCAGCGAGCAGTACTTC
.	TRBV6-1	TRBJ1-1	13	TRBD1	CASSEGTGSEAFF	TGTGCCAGCAGTGAAGGGACAGGGTCTGAAGCTTTCTTT
.	TRBV19	TRBJ1-1	12	.	CASKRVNTEAFF	TGTGCCAGTAAGCGGGTGAACACTGAAGCTTTCTTT
.	TRBV9	TRBJ2-3	15	TRBD1	CASNVPGTGTDTQYF	TGTGCCAGCAACGTTCCCGGGACAGGCACAGATACGCAGTATTTT
.	TRBV6-5	TRBJ2-7	14	.	CASRLGGGPYEQYF	TGTGCCAGCAGATTAGGGGGGGGCCCCTACGAGCAGTACTTC
.	TRBV29-1	TRBJ1-1	13	.	CSGSGGGNSEAFF	TGCAGCGGGTCCGGGGGGGGCAATAGTGAAGCTTTCTTT
once	TRBV11-2	TRBJ1-2	16	TRBD1	CASSLAGGQGNYGYTF	TGTGCCAGCAGCTTAGCGGGGGGACAGGGGAACTATGGCTACACCTTC
once	TRBV19	TRBJ1-1	14	TRBD1	CASSPRQGGTEAFF	TGTGCCAGTAGTCCGCGACAGGGGGGAACTGAAGCTTTCTTT
once	TRBV3-1/TRBV3-2	TRBJ2-5	15	TRBD2	CASSHDLAGRETQYF	TGTGCCAGCAGCCACGATTTAGCGGGGAGGGAGACCCAGTACTTC
once	TRBV29-1	TRBJ2-5	14	TRBD1	CSVWRTGAGETQYF	TGCAGCGTCTGGAGGACAGGGGCGGGTGAGACCCAGTACTTC
.	TRBV24-1	TRBJ1-4	16	.	CATSDTTTGPNEKLFF	TGTGCCACCAGTGACACAACGACAGGCCCTAATGAAAAACTGTTTTTT
.	TRBV6-5	TRBJ2-2	16	TRBD2	CASSSRGTGGTGELFF	TGTGCCAGCAGTTCCCGGGGAACCGGGGGGACCGGGGAGCTGTTTTTT
.	TRBV9	TRBJ1-4	16	TRBD1	CASSSRSTGGGEKLFF	TGTGCCAGCAGCTCACGCTCGACAGGGGGCGGAGAAAAACTGTTTTTT
.	TRBV2	TRBJ1-2	11	.	CASSPSRGYTF	TGTGCCAGCAGCCCCTCTCGGGGATACACCTTC
.	TRBV19	TRBJ1-3	16	.	CASSIIDTSSGNTIYF	TGTGCCAGTAGTATAATTGACACCAGCTCTGGAAACACCATATATTTT
.	TRBV5-6	TRBJ1-1	14	TRBD1	CASSANRGQTEAFF	TGTGCCAGCAGCGCGAACAGGGGGCAGACTGAAGCTTTCTTT
.	TRBV9	TRBJ2-7	17	TRBD1	CASSADRGAGNLYEQYF	TGTGCCAGCAGCGCCGACAGGGGAGCGGGTAACCTCTACGAGCAGTACTTC
.	TRBV6-5	TRBJ2-5	13	TRBD1	CASSSGTEETQYF	TGTGCCAGCAGTTCCGGGACAGAAGAGACCCAGTACTTC
.	TRBV30	TRBJ1-1	15	.	CAWSVQVGRNTEAFF	TGTGCCTGGAGTGTACAGGTTGGAAGAAACACTGAAGCTTTCTTT
.	TRBV9	TRBJ1-1	15	.	CASSPRTPRDTEAFF	TGTGCCAGCAGCCCCCGGACCCCCAGGGACACTGAAGCTTTCTTT
.	TRBV5-1	TRBJ1-3	16	.	CASSSTGTYTGNTIYF	TGCGCCAGCAGCTCGACCGGGACATACACTGGAAACACCATATATTTT
.	TRBV7-9	TRBJ1-4	14	.	CASTFDRTDEKLFF	TGTGCCAGCACCTTCGACAGGACAGATGAAAAACTGTTTTTT
.	TRBV5-1	TRBJ1-5	15	.	CASSPGTQVNQPQHF	TGCGCCAGCAGCCCGGGGACTCAAGTAAATCAGCCCCAGCATTTT
.	TRBV4-2	TRBJ1-4	17	.	CASSQESSGVANEKLFF	TGTGCCAGCAGCCAAGAAAGTAGCGGGGTGGCTAATGAAAAACTGTTTTTT